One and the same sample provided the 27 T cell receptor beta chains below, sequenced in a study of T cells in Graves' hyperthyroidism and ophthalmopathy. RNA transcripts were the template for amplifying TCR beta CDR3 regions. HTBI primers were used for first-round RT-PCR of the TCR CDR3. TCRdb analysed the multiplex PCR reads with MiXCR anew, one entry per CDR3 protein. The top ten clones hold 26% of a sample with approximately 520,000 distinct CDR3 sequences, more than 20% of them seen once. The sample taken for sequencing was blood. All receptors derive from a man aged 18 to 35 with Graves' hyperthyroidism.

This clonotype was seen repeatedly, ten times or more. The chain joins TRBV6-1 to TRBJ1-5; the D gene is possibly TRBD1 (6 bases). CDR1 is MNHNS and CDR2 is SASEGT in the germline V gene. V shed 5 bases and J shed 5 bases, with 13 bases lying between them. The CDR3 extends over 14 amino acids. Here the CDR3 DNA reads TGTGCCAGCAGTATAGGGGGTTCCGATCAGCCCCAGCATTTT. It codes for CASSIGGSDQPQHF.

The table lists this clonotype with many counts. CDR3 nucleotide sequence: TGCAGTGCTCTACAGGTGAACACTGAAGCTTTCTTT. This gives the protein CSALQVNTEAFF. This chain connects TRBV20-1 to TRBJ1-1; TRBD1 might be the D (5 bases). This CDR3 contains 12 residues. CDR1 is DFQATT, CDR2 SNEGSKA, per germline (reference sequence). Deletions cut 5 bases from V and 0 bases from J, with 7 bases between.

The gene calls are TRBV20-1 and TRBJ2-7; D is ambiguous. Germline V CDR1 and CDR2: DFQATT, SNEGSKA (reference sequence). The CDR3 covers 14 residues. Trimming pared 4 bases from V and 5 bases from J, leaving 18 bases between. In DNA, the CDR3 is TGCAGTGCTAAACTTGGTGGCTATGGTGACGAGCAGTACTTC. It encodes CSAKLGGYGDEQYF.

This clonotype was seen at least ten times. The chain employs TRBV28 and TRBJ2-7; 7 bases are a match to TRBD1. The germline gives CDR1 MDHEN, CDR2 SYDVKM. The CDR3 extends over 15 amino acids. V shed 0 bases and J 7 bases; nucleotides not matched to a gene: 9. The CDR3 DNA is TGTGCCAGCAGTTTATGGCAGGGGGAATCGGCAGAGCAGTACTTC. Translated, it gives CASSLWQGESAEQYF.

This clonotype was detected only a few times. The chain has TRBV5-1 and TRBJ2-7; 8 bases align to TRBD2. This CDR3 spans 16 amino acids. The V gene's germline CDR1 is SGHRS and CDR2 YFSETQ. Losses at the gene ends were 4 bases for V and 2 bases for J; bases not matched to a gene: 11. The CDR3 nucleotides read TGCGCCAGCAGCCGGACACCGGGGGGGACCCCCTACGAGCAGTACTTC. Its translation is CASSRTPGGTPYEQYF.

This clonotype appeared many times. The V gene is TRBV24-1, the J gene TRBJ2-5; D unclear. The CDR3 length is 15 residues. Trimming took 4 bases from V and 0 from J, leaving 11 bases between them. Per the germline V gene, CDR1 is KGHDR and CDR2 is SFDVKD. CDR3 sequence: CATSDGDWYQETQYF. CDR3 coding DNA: TGTGCCACCAGTGACGGAGACTGGTACCAAGAGACCCAGTACTTC.

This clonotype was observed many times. CDR3 sequence reads: CASSLRDRDYEQYF. CDR3 sequence (DNA): TGTGCCAGCAGCTTAAGGGACAGGGACTACGAGCAGTACTTC. The chain recombines TRBV13 with TRBJ2-7; 9 nucleotides match TRBD1. Germline-derived CDR1 and CDR2 are PRHDT and FYEKMQ (reference sequence). V was pared by 2 bases and J by 3 bases, with 2 bases of the junction left unmatched. The CDR3 has 14 amino acids.

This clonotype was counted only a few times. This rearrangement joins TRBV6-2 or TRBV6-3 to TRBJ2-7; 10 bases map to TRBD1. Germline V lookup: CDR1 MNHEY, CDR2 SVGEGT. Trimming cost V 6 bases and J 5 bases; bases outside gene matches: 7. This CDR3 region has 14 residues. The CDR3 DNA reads TGTGCCAGCAGCCGCCGGACAGGGGGGGACGAGCAGTACTTC. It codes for CASSRRTGGDEQYF.

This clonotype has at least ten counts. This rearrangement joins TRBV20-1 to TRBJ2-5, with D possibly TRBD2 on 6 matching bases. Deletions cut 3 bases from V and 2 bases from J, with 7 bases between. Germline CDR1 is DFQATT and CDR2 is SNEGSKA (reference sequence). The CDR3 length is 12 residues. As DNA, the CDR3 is TGCAGTGCTAGCGGAGGGCAAGAGACCCAGTACTTC. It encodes CSASGGQETQYF.

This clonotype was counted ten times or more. The CDR3 DNA reads TGTGCCAGCAGTTACCTTACAATTCAGTACTTC. Translated, it gives CASSYLTIQYF. The chain has TRBV6-2 or TRBV6-3 and TRBJ2-4; D unclear. Trimming removed 2 bases from V and 10 bases from J, with 6 bases in between. The CDR3 spans 11 residues. CDR1 MNHEY and CDR2 SVGEGT come from the germline V gene.

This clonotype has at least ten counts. The CDR3 protein is CANNDQGVQPQHF. The CDR3 nucleotides are TGTGCCAACAACGATCAGGGAGTTCAGCCCCAGCATTTT. V and J are TRBV2 and TRBJ1-5; maybe TRBD1 (5 bases). Germline assignment: CDR1 SNHLY and CDR2 FYNNEI. This CDR3 has 13 residues. Trimming pared 10 bases from V and 6 bases from J, leaving 16 bases between. The full variable domain, its missing parts supplied by reference TRBV2 and TRBJ1-5, is EPEVTQTPSHQVTQMGQEVILRCVPISNHLYFYWYRQILGQKVEFLVSFYNNEISEKSEIFDDQFSVERPDGSNFTLKIRSTKLEDSAMYFCANNDQGVQPQHFGDGTRLSIL.

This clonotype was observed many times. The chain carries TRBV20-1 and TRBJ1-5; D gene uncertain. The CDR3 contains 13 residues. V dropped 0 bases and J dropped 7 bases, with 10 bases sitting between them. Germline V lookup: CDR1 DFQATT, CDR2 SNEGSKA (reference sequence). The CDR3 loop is CSARDGPGQPQHF. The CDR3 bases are TGCAGTGCTAGAGATGGACCCGGCCAGCCCCAGCATTTT.

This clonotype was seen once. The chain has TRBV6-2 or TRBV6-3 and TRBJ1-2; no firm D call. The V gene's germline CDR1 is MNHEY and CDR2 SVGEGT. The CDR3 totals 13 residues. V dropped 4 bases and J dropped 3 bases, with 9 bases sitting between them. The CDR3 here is CASSFVGYYGYTF. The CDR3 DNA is TGTGCCAGCAGTTTCGTTGGGTACTATGGCTACACCTTC.

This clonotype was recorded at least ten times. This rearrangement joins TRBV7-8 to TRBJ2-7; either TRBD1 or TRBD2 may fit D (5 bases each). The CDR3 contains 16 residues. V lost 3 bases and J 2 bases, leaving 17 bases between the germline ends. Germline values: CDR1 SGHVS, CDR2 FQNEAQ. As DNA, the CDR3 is TGTGCCAGCAGCTTCTTCAGGGACGTAAGTCCCTACGAGCAGTACTTC. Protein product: CASSFFRDVSPYEQYF.

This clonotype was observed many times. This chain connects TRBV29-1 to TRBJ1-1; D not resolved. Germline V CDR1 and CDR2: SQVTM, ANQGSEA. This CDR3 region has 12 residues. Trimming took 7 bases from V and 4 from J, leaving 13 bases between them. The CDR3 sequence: CSAEVGVTEAFF. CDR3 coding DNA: TGCAGCGCCGAGGTCGGGGTCACTGAAGCTTTCTTT.

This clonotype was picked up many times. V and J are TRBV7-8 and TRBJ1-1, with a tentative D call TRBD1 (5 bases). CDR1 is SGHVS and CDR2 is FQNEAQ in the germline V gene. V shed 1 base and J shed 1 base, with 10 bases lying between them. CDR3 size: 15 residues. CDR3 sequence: CASSLDLGRNTEAFF. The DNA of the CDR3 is TGTGCCAGCAGCTTAGATCTGGGGCGGAACACTGAAGCTTTCTTT. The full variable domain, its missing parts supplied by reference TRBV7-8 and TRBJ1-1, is GAGVSQSPRYKVAKRGQDVALRCDPISGHVSLFWYQQALGQGPEFLTYFQNEAQLDKSGLPSDRFFAERPEGSVSTLKIQRTQQEDSAVYLCASSLDLGRNTEAFFGQGTRLTVV.

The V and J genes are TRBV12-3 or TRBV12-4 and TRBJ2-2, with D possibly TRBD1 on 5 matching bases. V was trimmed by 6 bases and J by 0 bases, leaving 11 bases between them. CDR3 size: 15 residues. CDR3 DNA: TGTGCCAGCAGCTTACAGGCATCGAACACCGGGGAGCTGTTTTTT. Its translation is CASSLQASNTGELFF.

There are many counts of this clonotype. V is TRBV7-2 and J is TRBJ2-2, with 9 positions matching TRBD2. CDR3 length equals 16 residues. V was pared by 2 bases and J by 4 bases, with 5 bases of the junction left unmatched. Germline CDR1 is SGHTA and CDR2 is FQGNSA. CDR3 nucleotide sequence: TGTGCCAGCAGCTTATCACAGCGGGGGGTCACCGGGGAGCTGTTTTTT. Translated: CASSLSQRGVTGELFF.

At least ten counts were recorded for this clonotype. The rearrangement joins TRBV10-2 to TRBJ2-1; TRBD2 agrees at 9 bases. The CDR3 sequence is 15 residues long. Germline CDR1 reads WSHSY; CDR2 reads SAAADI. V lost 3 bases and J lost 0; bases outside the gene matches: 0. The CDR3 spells CASSDSGGSYNEQFF. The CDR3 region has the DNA TGCGCCAGCAGTGATAGCGGGGGCTCCTACAATGAGCAGTTCTTC.

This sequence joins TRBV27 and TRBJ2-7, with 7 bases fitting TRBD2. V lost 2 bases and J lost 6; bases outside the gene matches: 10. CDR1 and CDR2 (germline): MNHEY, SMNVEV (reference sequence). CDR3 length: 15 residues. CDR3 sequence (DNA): TGTGCCAGCAGTTTAGGGCGGGGGAACCTGGGCGAGCAGTACTTC. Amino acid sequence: CASSLGRGNLGEQYF.

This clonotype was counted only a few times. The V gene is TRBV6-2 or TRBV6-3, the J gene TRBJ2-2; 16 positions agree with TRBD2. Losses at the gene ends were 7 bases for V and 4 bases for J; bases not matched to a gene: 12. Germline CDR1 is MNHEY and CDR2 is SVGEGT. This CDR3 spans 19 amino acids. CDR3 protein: CASNFRGTSGGAGTGELFF. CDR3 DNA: TGTGCCAGCAACTTCCGCGGGACTAGCGGGGGGGCAGGCACCGGGGAGCTGTTTTTT.

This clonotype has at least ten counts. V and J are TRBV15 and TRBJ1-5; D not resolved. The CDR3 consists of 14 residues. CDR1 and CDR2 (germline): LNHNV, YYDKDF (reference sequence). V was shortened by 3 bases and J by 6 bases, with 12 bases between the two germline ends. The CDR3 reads CATSRMGSSQPQHF. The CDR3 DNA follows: TGTGCCACCAGCAGGATGGGGTCAAGTCAGCCCCAGCATTTT.

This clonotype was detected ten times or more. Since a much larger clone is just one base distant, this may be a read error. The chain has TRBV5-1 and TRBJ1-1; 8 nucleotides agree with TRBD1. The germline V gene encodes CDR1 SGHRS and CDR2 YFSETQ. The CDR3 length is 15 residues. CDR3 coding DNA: TGCGCCAGCAGCTTAGGACAGGGCCTGAACACTGAAGCTTGCTTT. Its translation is CASSLGQGLNTEACF.

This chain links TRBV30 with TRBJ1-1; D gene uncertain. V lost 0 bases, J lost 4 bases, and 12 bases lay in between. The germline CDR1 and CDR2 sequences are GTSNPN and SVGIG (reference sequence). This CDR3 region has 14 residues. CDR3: CAWSVIRAGTEAFF. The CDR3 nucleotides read TGTGCCTGGAGTGTAATAAGGGCCGGCACTGAAGCTTTCTTT.

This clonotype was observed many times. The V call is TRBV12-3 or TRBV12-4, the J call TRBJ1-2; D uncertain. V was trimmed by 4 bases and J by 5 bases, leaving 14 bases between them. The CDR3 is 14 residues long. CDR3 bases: TGTGCCAGCAGTTACTCCGGGCTTCCGTATGGCTACACCTTC. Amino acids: CASSYSGLPYGYTF.

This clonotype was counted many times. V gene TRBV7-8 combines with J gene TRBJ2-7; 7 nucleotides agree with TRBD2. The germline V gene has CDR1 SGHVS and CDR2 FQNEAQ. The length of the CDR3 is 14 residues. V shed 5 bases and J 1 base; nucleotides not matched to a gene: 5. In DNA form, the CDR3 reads TGTGCCAGCAGCCCCCGGGAGGATTCCTACGAGCAGTACTTC. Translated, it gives CASSPREDSYEQYF.

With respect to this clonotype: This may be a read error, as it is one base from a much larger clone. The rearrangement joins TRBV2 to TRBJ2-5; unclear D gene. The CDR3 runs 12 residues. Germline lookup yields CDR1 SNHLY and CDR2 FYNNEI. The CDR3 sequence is CASSWSPETQDF. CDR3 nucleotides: TGTGCCAGCAGTTGGTCCCCAGAGACCCAGGACTTC.